The clone carrying this T cell receptor (beta chain) was counted many times. This sample is part of a study of neurological immune-mediated disorders. TCRdb re-derived calls from the 5' RACE reads in MiXCR, one entry per CDR3 protein. The repertoire includes 100,000 or so distinct CDR3 sequences, 3.5% of them detected once, and approximately 5.9% sits in the top ten. Material: PBMCs. This TCR was recovered from a woman aged 18-30 years with multiple sclerosis.

The CDR3 sequence is CASSLAGGGNNKNIQYF. CDR3 sequence (DNA): TGTGCCAGCAGTTTAGCGGGAGGGGGGAATAACAAAAACATTCAGTACTTC. The rearrangement joins TRBV12-3 or TRBV12-4 to TRBJ2-4; D may be TRBD2 (7 bases). The CDR3 length is 17 residues. Trimming removed 0 bases at V and 3 bases at J, with 15 bases between.